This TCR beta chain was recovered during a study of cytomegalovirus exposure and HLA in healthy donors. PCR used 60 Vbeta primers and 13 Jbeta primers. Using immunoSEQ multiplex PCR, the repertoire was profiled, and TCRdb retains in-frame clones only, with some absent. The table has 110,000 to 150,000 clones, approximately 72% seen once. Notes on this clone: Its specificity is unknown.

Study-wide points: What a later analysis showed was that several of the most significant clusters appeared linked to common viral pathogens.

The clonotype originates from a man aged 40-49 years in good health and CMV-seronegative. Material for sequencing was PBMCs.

The CDR3 is CASSLTSGTALEDTQYF. CDR3 nucleotides: TGTGCCAGCAGCTTGACCTCTGGGACAGCTTTAGAGGATACGCAGTATTTT. The chain combines TRBV5-8 with TRBJ2-3; the match to TRBD1 covers 7 bases. The CDR3 sequence is 17 residues long. Per the germline V gene, CDR1 is SGHTS and CDR2 is YDEGEE. With 1 base clipped from V and 6 bases from J, the junction kept 14 bases outside the gene matches.